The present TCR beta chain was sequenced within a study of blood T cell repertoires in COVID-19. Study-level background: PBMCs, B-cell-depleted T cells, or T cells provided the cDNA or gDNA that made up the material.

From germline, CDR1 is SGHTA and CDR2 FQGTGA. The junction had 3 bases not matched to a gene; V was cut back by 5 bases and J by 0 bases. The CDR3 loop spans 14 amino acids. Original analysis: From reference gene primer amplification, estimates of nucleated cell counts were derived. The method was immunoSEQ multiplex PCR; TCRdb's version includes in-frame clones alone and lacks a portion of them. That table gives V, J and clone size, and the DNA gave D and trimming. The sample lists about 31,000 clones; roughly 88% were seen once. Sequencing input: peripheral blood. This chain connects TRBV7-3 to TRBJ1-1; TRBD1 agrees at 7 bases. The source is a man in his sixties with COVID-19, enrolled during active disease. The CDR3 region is CASSRGQMNTEAFF. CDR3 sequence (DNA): TGTGCCAGCAGCCGGGGACAGATGAACACTGAAGCTTTCTTT. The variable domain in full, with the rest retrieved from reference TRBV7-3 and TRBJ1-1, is GAGVSQTPSNKVTEKGKYVELRCDPISGHTALYWYRQSLGQGPEFLIYFQGTGAADDSGLPNDRFFAVRPEGSVSTLKIQRTERGDSAVYLCASSRGQMNTEAFFGQGTRLTVV.